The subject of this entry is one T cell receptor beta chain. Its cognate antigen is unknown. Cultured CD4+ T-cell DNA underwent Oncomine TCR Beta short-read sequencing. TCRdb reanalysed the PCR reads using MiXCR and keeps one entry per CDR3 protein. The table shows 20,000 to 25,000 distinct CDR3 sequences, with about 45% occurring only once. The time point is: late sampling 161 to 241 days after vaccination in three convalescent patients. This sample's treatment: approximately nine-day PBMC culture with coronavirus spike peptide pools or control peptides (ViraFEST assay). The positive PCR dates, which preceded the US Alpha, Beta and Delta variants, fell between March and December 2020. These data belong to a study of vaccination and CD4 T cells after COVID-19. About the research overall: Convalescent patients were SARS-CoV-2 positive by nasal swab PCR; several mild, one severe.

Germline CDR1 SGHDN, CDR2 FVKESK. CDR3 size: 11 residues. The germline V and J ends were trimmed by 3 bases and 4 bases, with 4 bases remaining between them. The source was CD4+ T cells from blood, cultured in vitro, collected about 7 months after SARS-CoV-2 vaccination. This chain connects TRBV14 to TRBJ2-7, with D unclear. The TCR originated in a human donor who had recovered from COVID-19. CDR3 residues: CASSQKYEQYF. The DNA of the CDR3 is TGTGCCAGCAGCCAGAAGTACGAGCAGTACTTC. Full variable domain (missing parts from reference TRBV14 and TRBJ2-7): EAGVTQFPSHSVIEKGQTVTLRCDPISGHDNLYWYRRVMGKEIKFLLHFVKESKQDESGMPNNRFLAERTGGTYSTLKVQPAELEDSGVYFCASSQKYEQYFGPGTRLTVT.